This TCR beta chain stems from a study of blood T cell repertoires in COVID-19. The wider study: There were acute and convalescent COVID-19 samples, and they came from the United States, Italy and Spain. In each case, the material was cDNA or gDNA derived from T cells, B-cell-depleted T cells, or PBMCs.

Deletions cut 5 bases from V and 5 bases from J, with 12 bases between. Germline V gives CDR1 MGHDK, CDR2 SYGVNS. This CDR3 has 13 amino acids. Some clones are missing from TCRdb's copy, which holds only in-frame ones; the method was immunoSEQ multiplex PCR. The sample includes about 58,000 clones, 89% seen only once; the top ten take over 11%. This sequence originates from a woman aged 55-69 years with active COVID-19. The chain has TRBV25-1 and TRBJ1-1; D is ambiguous. The specimen sequenced was peripheral blood. The CDR3 spells CASSSAIGTEAFF. The CDR3 nucleotides are TGTGCCAGCAGTTCAGCGATCGGGACTGAAGCTTTCTTT.